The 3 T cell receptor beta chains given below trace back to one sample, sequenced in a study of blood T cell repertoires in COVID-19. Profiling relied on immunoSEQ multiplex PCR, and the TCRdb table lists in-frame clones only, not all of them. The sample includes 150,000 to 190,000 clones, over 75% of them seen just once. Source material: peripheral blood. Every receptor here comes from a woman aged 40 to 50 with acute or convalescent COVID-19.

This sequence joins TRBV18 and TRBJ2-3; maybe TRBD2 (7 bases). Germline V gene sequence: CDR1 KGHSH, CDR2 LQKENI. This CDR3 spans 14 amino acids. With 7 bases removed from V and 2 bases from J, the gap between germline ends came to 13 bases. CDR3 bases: TGTGCCAGCTTACGGGGGGACAACACAGATACGCAGTATTTT. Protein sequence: CASLRGDNTDTQYF.

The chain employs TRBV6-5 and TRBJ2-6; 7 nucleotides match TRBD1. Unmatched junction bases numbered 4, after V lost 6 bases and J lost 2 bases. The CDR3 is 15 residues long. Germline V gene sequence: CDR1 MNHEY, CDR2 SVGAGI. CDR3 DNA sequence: TGTGCCAGCAGACAAACAGGGGCTGGGGCCAACGTCCTGACTTTC. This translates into CASRQTGAGANVLTF.

CDR3 sequence reads: CATGQGIYEQYF. In nucleotides, the CDR3 is TGTGCCACCGGACAGGGAATCTACGAGCAGTACTTC. The chain is built from TRBV3-1 (or the pseudogene TRBV3-2) and TRBJ2-7; 8 nucleotides match TRBD1. Germline V gene sequence: CDR1 LGHDT, CDR2 YNNKEL (reference sequence). This CDR3 contains 12 residues. Losses at the gene ends were 10 bases for V and 3 bases for J; bases not matched to a gene: 5.